This T cell receptor beta chain stems from a study of T cell responses to AZD1222 COVID-19 vaccine. Study summary: Doses given second, at about 4 or about 12 weeks, were pooled. Study findings and constraints: Variant regions that are unmutated are reportedly the target of nearly half of spike-specific TCRs. The study found vaccine-associated CD4 TCRs spanning spike, dominant at 160-218 and 743-854. Repertoires were collected only later (after the peak T cell response had occurred).

There are a few counts of this clone. Its target is unknown. The V gene lost 2 bases and the J gene lost 2 bases, with 11 bases spanning the gap. CDR3 length equals 14 residues. Germline V gene sequence: CDR1 SGDLS, CDR2 YYNGEE. Clones were read by immunoSEQ multiplex PCR, and TCRdb kept only the in-frame ones, dropping some. The sample yields approximately 27,000 clones, approximately 91% seen once. The source of this sequence is an adult in good health. The rearrangement joins TRBV9 to TRBJ2-7, with D perhaps TRBD1 or TRBD2 (5 bases each). The sample was peripheral blood, taken on day 0 of AZD1222 vaccination. The CDR3 loop is CASSVGPITYEQYF. The DNA of the CDR3 is TGTGCCAGCAGCGTGGGACCGATTACCTACGAGCAGTACTTC.